The text below deals with one T cell receptor beta chain. Original methodology: Reference gene primer amplification gave estimated nucleated cell counts. Here immunoSEQ multiplex PCR was the method, and the copy in TCRdb shows in-frame clones only, minus some. Clonal size and the V and J genes are those of that table, whereas D and trimming came from the DNA. This table holds roughly 220,000 clones, roughly four fifths found once. The data originate from a study of blood T cell repertoires in COVID-19. As for the study in general: The study drew acute and convalescent COVID-19 samples from the United States, Italy and Spain.

Germline V gene sequence: CDR1 LNHDA, CDR2 SQIVND (reference sequence). The V end was cut by 4 bases, the J end by 4 bases, with 11 bases between. CDR3 length: 13 residues. The V and J genes are TRBV19 and TRBJ2-7; D might be TRBD1 (6 bases). The material sequenced was peripheral blood. The receptor was isolated from a woman in her twenties or thirties who had recovered from COVID-19. The chain's CDR3 is CASSRGPKYEQYF. The CDR3 region has the DNA TGTGCCAGTAGTAGGGGGCCTAAGTACGAGCAGTACTTC.